Presented here are 6 T cell receptor beta chains from one specimen sequenced in a study of post-analysis software for immune sequencing data. Tagging with unique molecular identifiers was a feature of the TCR beta cDNA libraries. One entry per CDR3 protein results from TCRdb running MiXCR on the PCR reads. Among some 160,000 distinct CDR3 sequences listed, under 40% were seen once. Sample: blood, taken after autologous hematopoietic stem cell transplantation. Every receptor here comes from a girl aged 5-17 years with multiple sclerosis.

This clonotype was counted once. The chain has TRBV5-1 and TRBJ1-1; 8 bases line up with TRBD1. CDR1 is SGHRS and CDR2 is YFSETQ in the germline V gene. Trimming took 3 bases from V and 1 from J; bases not matched to a gene: 5. The CDR3 loop spans 15 amino acids. CDR3 sequence (DNA): TGCGCCAGCAGCTCGACAGGGGAATCGAACACTGAAGCTTTCTTT. This codes for CASSSTGESNTEAFF. Filled out from reference TRBV5-1 and TRBJ1-1, the complete variable domain reads KAGVTQTPRYLIKTRGQQVTLSCSPISGHRSVSWYQQTPGQGLQFLFEYFSETQRNKGNFPGRFSGRQFSNSRSEMNVSTLELGDSALYLCASSSTGESNTEAFFGQGTRLTVV.

This clonotype was detected a few times. This chain connects TRBV20-1 to TRBJ2-5, with 10 nucleotides matching TRBD2. CDR1 DFQATT and CDR2 SNEGSKA come from the germline V gene (reference sequence). The CDR3 is made up of 15 amino acids. The V gene end was trimmed by 1 base and the J gene end by 1 base; junction bases not matched to a gene: 3. The CDR3 loop reads CSARAASGSQETQYF. Written as DNA, the CDR3 is TGCAGTGCTAGAGCGGCTAGCGGGAGCCAAGAGACCCAGTACTTC.

This clonotype was observed a handful of times. The CDR3 protein is CATSIDGTYEQYF. The CDR3 nucleotides read TGTGCCACCTCCATTGACGGGACCTACGAGCAGTACTTC. The chain carries TRBV6-1 and TRBJ2-7; D might be TRBD2 (5 bases). The CDR3 sequence is 13 residues long. V was shortened by 10 bases and J by 2 bases, with 15 bases between the two germline ends. CDR1 and CDR2 (germline): MNHNS, SASEGT.

A word on this clonotype: A much larger clone differs by one base, so this may be a read error. The rearrangement uses TRBV5-1 and TRBJ2-7; 9 nucleotides agree with TRBD1. The CDR3 consists of 15 residues. Looked up from germline, CDR1 is SGHRS and CDR2 is YFSETQ. CDR3 region: CARSLEGQGVMRQYF. As DNA, the CDR3 is TGCGCCCGCAGCTTGGAGGGACAGGGAGTAATGCGGCAGTACTTC.

This clonotype was seen more than once but under ten times. The chain employs TRBV29-1 and TRBJ2-1; D gene uncertain. Trimming took 7 bases from V and 13 from J, leaving 14 bases between them. Germline V CDR1 and CDR2: SQVTM, ANQGSEA. The CDR3 is 10 residues long. The CDR3 nucleotides read TGCAGCGCCGTTTTCGCTGGTCAGTTCTTC. It specifies CSAVFAGQFF.

On this clonotype: A much larger clone differs by one base, so this may be a read error. The CDR3 ends on some other residue instead of the conserved phenylalanine or tryptophan, so this is likely a read error. V usage is TRBV5-1 and J usage is TRBJ2-7, with 11 positions matching TRBD2. The CDR3 runs to 16 residues. V lost 4 bases, J lost 2 bases, and 8 bases stayed unmatched. Per germline, CDR1 SGHRS and CDR2 YFSETQ. This CDR3 reads CASSPRTSGQPYEQYC. Here the CDR3 DNA reads TGCGCCAGCAGCCCGAGGACTAGCGGGCAACCCTACGAGCAGTACTGC.